The 27 T cell receptor beta chains presented below share a single source sample, sequenced in a study of spatial heterogeneity in lung cancer. Points from the study as a whole: It was found that expanded intratumoral alpha and beta TCR counts tracked tumor mutation counts.

Described time point: sample taken at primary tumor resection. TCRdb re-called the 5' RACE reads through MiXCR, storing one row per CDR3 protein. In the table there are about 16,000 distinct CDR3 sequences, approximately 5% of which are singletons. What these receptors recognize is not known. The material sequenced was lung tumor tissue, taken at surgery. The receptors here all came from a female donor with early-stage non-small cell lung cancer.

This clonotype was recorded many times. The genes are TRBV5-1 and TRBJ2-5, with 9 nucleotides matching TRBD1. Per the germline V gene, CDR1 is SGHRS and CDR2 is YFSETQ. The CDR3 extends over 16 amino acids. V lost 3 bases and J lost 4; bases outside the gene matches: 10. The CDR3 sequence is CASSSSRTGVRETQYF. The CDR3 bases are TGCGCCAGCAGCTCCTCCCGGACAGGGGTCAGAGAGACCCAGTACTTC.

This clonotype occurred many times. This chain uses TRBV5-1 with TRBJ2-7, with 7 bases that match TRBD1. CDR3 length: 13 amino acids. V was clipped by 5 bases and J by 3 bases; unmatched bases: 5. Per the germline V gene, CDR1 is SGHRS and CDR2 is YFSETQ. CDR3 residues: CASSITGDYEQYF. DNA of the CDR3: TGCGCCAGCAGTATTACAGGGGACTACGAGCAGTACTTC.

In the case of this clonotype: This may stem from a read error, because a much larger clone lies one nucleotide away. The V and J genes are TRBV11-2 and TRBJ2-4; D is ambiguous. The CDR3 runs 13 residues. The V gene's germline CDR1 is SGHAT and CDR2 FQNNGV. The CDR3 is CASSLNAQNIQNF. DNA for the CDR3: TGTGCCAGCAGCTTAAATGCCCAAAACATTCAGAACTTC.

This clonotype was seen only a few times. The V call is TRBV18, the J call TRBJ2-7; D is possibly TRBD1 (5 bases). The germline CDR1 and CDR2 sequences are KGHSH and LQKENI. Trimming cost V 6 bases and J 1 base, with 13 bases left between them. The CDR3 consists of 14 residues. CDR3 in DNA: TGTGCCAGCTCGCGGACAAGGGCGTCCTACGAGCAGTACTTC. This sequence encodes CASSRTRASYEQYF.

This sequence joins TRBV27 and TRBJ2-3, with TRBD1 identical over 8 bases. Germline V gene sequence: CDR1 MNHEY, CDR2 SMNVEV (reference sequence). Losses at the gene ends were 2 bases for V and 0 bases for J; bases not matched to a gene: 13. The CDR3 runs 19 residues. The CDR3 nucleotides read TGTGCCAGCAGTTTAGGGCAGGGGGCGATGTCCCTAAGCACAGATACGCAGTATTTT. Translating gives CASSLGQGAMSLSTDTQYF.

This chain links TRBV7-8 with TRBJ2-7, with 10 bases aligning to TRBD2. The length of the CDR3 is 15 residues. V lost 5 bases to trimming and J lost 3 bases; unmatched junction nucleotides: 7. Germline V lookup: CDR1 SGHVS, CDR2 FQNEAQ. The CDR3 bases are TGTGCCAGCAGCCACCCCCTAGCGGGAGACTACGAGCAGTACTTC. Protein sequence: CASSHPLAGDYEQYF. The complete variable domain, with remaining parts taken from reference TRBV7-8 and TRBJ2-7, reads GAGVSQSPRYKVAKRGQDVALRCDPISGHVSLFWYQQALGQGPEFLTYFQNEAQLDKSGLPSDRFFAERPEGSVSTLKIQRTQQEDSAVYLCASSHPLAGDYEQYFGPGTRLTVT.

Only a few counts were recorded for this clonotype. The chain employs TRBV7-2 and TRBJ1-1; D remains ambiguous. Per the germline V gene, CDR1 is SGHTA and CDR2 is FQGNSA. Deletions cut 5 bases from V and 11 bases from J, with 15 bases between. This CDR3 spans 12 amino acids. Here the CDR3 reads CASSPLLHGAFF. DNA for the CDR3: TGTGCCAGCAGCCCCCTTCTTCACGGGGCTTTCTTT.

At least ten counts were recorded for this clonotype. V gene TRBV5-1 combines with J gene TRBJ2-1; D possibly corresponds to TRBD2 (5 bases). There are 14 residues in the CDR3. Trimming took 4 bases from V and 3 from J, leaving 11 bases between them. The germline V gene has CDR1 SGHRS and CDR2 YFSETQ. The CDR3 is CASSASGLYNEQFF. In DNA, the CDR3 is TGCGCCAGCAGCGCCTCTGGACTCTACAATGAGCAGTTCTTC.

This clonotype was seen at least ten times. The rearrangement joins TRBV4-2 to TRBJ1-5, with D perhaps TRBD1 (5 bases). V shed 0 bases and J shed 0 bases, with 9 bases lying between them. This CDR3 spans 16 amino acids. Looked up from germline, CDR1 is LGHNA and CDR2 is YNFKEQ. This chain's CDR3 is CASSQERGDSNQPQHF. The CDR3 coding sequence is TGTGCCAGCAGCCAAGAAAGAGGGGATAGCAATCAGCCCCAGCATTTT.

Within the sample, this clonotype is medium-sized. The CDR3 nucleotides read TGTGCCAGCAGCTTAGACCAGGGACAGGGCAACTCCTACGAGCAGTACTTC. Amino acids: CASSLDQGQGNSYEQYF. The chain combines TRBV7-9 with TRBJ2-7, with 9 bases fitting TRBD1. This CDR3 is built from 17 residues. V shed 1 base, J shed 0 bases, and the junction held 7 bases outside the gene matches. Germline CDR1 and CDR2: SEHNR and FQNEAQ (reference sequence).

This clonotype has ten or more counts. This chain links TRBV20-1 with TRBJ1-4, with 8 bases lining up with TRBD1. CDR1 is DFQATT and CDR2 is SNEGSKA in the germline V gene (reference sequence). This CDR3 spans 15 amino acids. V trimming: 0 bases; J trimming: 8 bases; junction bases outside the gene matches: 8. CDR3 sequence (DNA): TGCAGTGCTAGAGATGATGGTACAGGGGGGGAAAAACTGTTTTTT. It encodes CSARDDGTGGEKLFF.

This clonotype is medium-sized. The V gene is TRBV2, the J gene TRBJ1-1, with a tentative D call TRBD1 (5 bases). This CDR3 comprises 14 residues. In germline, CDR1 is SNHLY, CDR2 FYNNEI. The V end lost 6 bases, the J end lost 4 bases, and 15 bases lay between the germline ends. The CDR3 spells CASRWGTDRTEAFF. The CDR3 coding sequence is TGTGCCAGCAGGTGGGGGACGGATCGCACTGAAGCTTTCTTT.

This clonotype was picked up many times. The J gene is TRBJ1-2, the V gene TRBV2; D is undetermined. Germline CDR1 is SNHLY and CDR2 is FYNNEI. CDR3 length: 14 residues. The germline V and J ends were trimmed by 3 bases and 6 bases, with 14 bases remaining between them. The CDR3 nucleotides are TGTGCCAGCAGTGATATCGGGGTCTTCGATGGCTACACCTTC. This translates into CASSDIGVFDGYTF.

This clonotype was recorded a few times. This may be a read error, as it is one base from a much larger clone. The chain uses TRBV4-2 and TRBJ2-2, with 7 positions matching TRBD1. Germline CDR1 reads LGHNA; CDR2 reads YNFKEQ. This CDR3 is built from 13 residues. The CDR3, as DNA: TGTGTCAGCAGGGACAGGAACACCGGGGAGCTGTTTTTT. Translated: CVSRDRNTGELFF.

Many counts were recorded for this clonotype. The chain uses TRBV18 and TRBJ1-5; D might be TRBD1 (5 bases). This CDR3 spans 15 amino acids. CDR1 and CDR2 from the germline V gene are KGHSH and LQKENI. Trimming pared 1 base from V and 5 bases from J, leaving 12 bases between. CDR3 residues: CASSPRAGMDQPQHF. The DNA of the CDR3 is TGTGCCAGCTCACCACGGGCAGGGATGGATCAGCCCCAGCATTTT. Together with reference TRBV18 and TRBJ1-5, the CDR3 gives the full variable domain: NAGVMQNPRHLVRRRGQEARLRCSPMKGHSHVYWYRQLPEEGLKFMVYLQKENIIDESGMPKERFSAEFPKEGPSILRIQQVVRGDSAAYFCASSPRAGMDQPQHFGDGTRLSIL.

This clonotype showed up just a few times. V usage is TRBV11-2 and J usage is TRBJ2-2; weak D call: TRBD1 (5 bases). The germline CDR1 and CDR2 sequences are SGHAT and FQNNGV. The ends were cut back, 5 bases at V and 3 bases at J, with 13 bases in the middle. The CDR3 is made up of 15 amino acids. The CDR3 DNA sequence: TGTGCCAGCAGCCCTTACAGGCCGGACACCGGGGAGCTGTTTTTT. Its translation is CASSPYRPDTGELFF.

In this sample, this clonotype is medium-sized (0.01 to 0.1%). V is TRBV14 and J is TRBJ1-1; D possibly corresponds to TRBD1 (5 bases). The CDR3 spans 15 residues. Germline-derived CDR1 and CDR2 are SGHDN and FVKESK. Between the trimmed V and J ends, which lost 0 bases and 0 bases, there was a span of 8 bases. The CDR3 reads CASSQEGALNTEAFF. CDR3 DNA sequence: TGTGCCAGCAGCCAAGAAGGGGCCCTGAACACTGAAGCTTTCTTT.

This clonotype came up many times. This sequence joins TRBV28 and TRBJ2-7; D possibly corresponds to TRBD2 (5 bases). The V gene's germline CDR1 is MDHEN and CDR2 SYDVKM. The CDR3 is 14 residues long. The V end lost 6 bases, the J end lost 0 bases, and 12 bases lay between the germline ends. This CDR3 reads CASRRAGTSYEQYF. Written as DNA, the CDR3 is TGTGCCAGCAGGCGGGCGGGTACCTCCTACGAGCAGTACTTC.

This clonotype appeared many times. This chain joins TRBV7-6 and TRBJ1-1, with unresolved D. Germline V gene lookup returns CDR1 SGHVS and CDR2 FNYEAQ. The V and J ends lost 1 base and 2 bases respectively, with 5 bases between them. The CDR3 is made up of 13 amino acids. The DNA for the CDR3 is TGTGCCAGCAGCTTAGAACAAAACACTGAAGCTTTCTTT. This gives the protein CASSLEQNTEAFF.

This clonotype was detected ten times or more. The chain couples TRBV7-8 to TRBJ2-2; 9 bases line up with TRBD2. Trimming cost V 6 bases and J 4 bases; bases outside gene matches: 9. The CDR3 consists of 16 residues. Germline CDR1 and CDR2: SGHVS and FQNEAQ. Here the CDR3 DNA reads TGTGCCAGCAGTTCAATAGCGGGAGCGGGCACCGGGGAGCTGTTTTTT. The encoded protein is CASSSIAGAGTGELFF.

This clonotype was seen more than once but under ten times. The rearrangement joins TRBV5-1 to TRBJ2-1; D assignment may be TRBD1 or TRBD2 (5 bases each). The V end was cut by 3 bases, the J end by 1 base, with 14 bases between. CDR3 size: 16 residues. Germline V gene sequence: CDR1 SGHRS, CDR2 YFSETQ. CDR3 in amino acids: CASSSAGSGSYNEQFF. The DNA of the CDR3 is TGCGCCAGCAGCTCGGCAGGGAGTGGGTCCTACAATGAGCAGTTCTTC. The full variable domain, completed using reference TRBV5-1 and TRBJ2-1, is KAGVTQTPRYLIKTRGQQVTLSCSPISGHRSVSWYQQTPGQGLQFLFEYFSETQRNKGNFPGRFSGRQFSNSRSEMNVSTLELGDSALYLCASSSAGSGSYNEQFFGPGTRLTVL.

This clonotype was counted only a few times. This chain connects TRBV20-1 to TRBJ2-3; 15 bases match TRBD2. V lost 1 base, J lost 0 bases, and 8 bases stayed unmatched. Germline values: CDR1 DFQATT, CDR2 SNEGSKA (reference sequence). The CDR3 consists of 19 residues. CDR3 nucleotides: TGCAGTGCTAGAGCGGCCGGGACTAGCGGGAGGACTAGCACAGATACGCAGTATTTT. This encodes CSARAAGTSGRTSTDTQYF.

This clonotype has ten or more counts. The chain joins TRBV4-1 to TRBJ1-2; TRBD1 matches 7 bases. This CDR3 contains 16 residues. CDR1 is MGHRA and CDR2 is YSYEKL in the germline V gene. Trimming took 0 bases from V and 3 from J; bases not matched to a gene: 7. CDR3 residues: CASSQDPGQRYYGYTF. The CDR3 nucleotides read TGCGCCAGCAGCCAAGATCCGGGACAGAGATACTATGGCTACACCTTC.

This clonotype was counted only a few times. The chain has TRBV28 and TRBJ1-3; TRBD1 might be the D (5 bases). V shed 7 bases and J shed 0 bases, with 16 bases lying between them. The CDR3 contains 16 residues. Germline CDR1 MDHEN, CDR2 SYDVKM. CDR3 DNA: TGTGCCAGCACAGACGGGAAGGGACCCTCTGGAAACACCATATATTTT. Residues: CASTDGKGPSGNTIYF.

This clonotype was detected many times. CDR3 in amino acids: CSARDRGSTEAFF. The CDR3 DNA sequence: TGCAGTGCTAGAGATCGCGGGAGCACTGAAGCTTTCTTT. The chain combines TRBV20-1 with TRBJ1-1; D is unresolved. The CDR3 is 13 amino acids. Germline values: CDR1 DFQATT, CDR2 SNEGSKA (reference sequence). V lost 0 bases and J lost 4, with 9 bases in between.

This clonotype was detected ten times or more. This chain connects TRBV5-1 to TRBJ2-7; the D gene is possibly TRBD1 (6 bases). Germline CDR1 and CDR2: SGHRS and YFSETQ. Trimming pared 6 bases from V and 6 bases from J, leaving 10 bases between. This CDR3 comprises 11 residues. CDR3 protein: CASTDRSEQYF. The CDR3 nucleotides are TGCGCCAGCACCGACAGGTCCGAGCAGTACTTC.

This clonotype was observed at least ten times. This chain links TRBV11-1 with TRBJ2-1, with TRBD2 matching over 9 bases. The germline CDR1 and CDR2 sequences are SGHAT and FQDESV (reference sequence). The CDR3 is made up of 13 amino acids. Trimming removed 2 bases from V and 11 bases from J; junction bases left unmatched: 4. This CDR3 is CASSLTSGRQQFF. The CDR3 DNA sequence: TGTGCCAGCAGCTTAACCAGCGGGAGGCAGCAGTTCTTC.